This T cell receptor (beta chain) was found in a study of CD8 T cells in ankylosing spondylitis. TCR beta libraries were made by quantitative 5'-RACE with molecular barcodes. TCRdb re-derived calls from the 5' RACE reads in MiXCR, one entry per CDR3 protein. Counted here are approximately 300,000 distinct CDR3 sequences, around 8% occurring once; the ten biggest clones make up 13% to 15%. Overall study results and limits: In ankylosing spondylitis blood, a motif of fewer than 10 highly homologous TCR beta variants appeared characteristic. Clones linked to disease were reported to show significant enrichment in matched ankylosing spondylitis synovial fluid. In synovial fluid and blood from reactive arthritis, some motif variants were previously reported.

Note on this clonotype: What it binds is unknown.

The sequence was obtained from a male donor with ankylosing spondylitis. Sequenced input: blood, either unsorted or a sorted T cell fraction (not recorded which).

The CDR3 sequence is CASSRQGTARTDTQYF. CDR3 DNA: TGTGCCAGCAGCCGCCAGGGGACTGCCCGCACAGATACGCAGTATTTT. This chain uses TRBV14 with TRBJ2-3; TRBD1 or TRBD2 may be the D gene (6 bases each). Germline V gene lookup returns CDR1 SGHDN and CDR2 FVKESK. Trimming removed 4 bases at V and 1 base at J, with 15 bases between. The CDR3 sequence is 16 residues long. The full variable domain, completed using reference TRBV14 and TRBJ2-3, is EAGVTQFPSHSVIEKGQTVTLRCDPISGHDNLYWYRRVMGKEIKFLLHFVKESKQDESGMPNNRFLAERTGGTYSTLKVQPAELEDSGVYFCASSRQGTARTDTQYFGPGTRLTVL.